The following is a T cell receptor (beta chain) sequence with its context. What it binds is not known. Germline V gives CDR1 SSHAT, CDR2 FNYEAQ (reference sequence). V was pared by 5 bases and J by 9 bases, with 5 bases of the junction left unmatched. The CDR3 covers 14 residues. Expressed TCRB transcripts got sequenced, as all isolated RNA was reverse transcribed. Using immunoSEQ multiplex PCR, the repertoire was profiled, and TCRdb retains in-frame clones only, with some absent. The sample records 130,000 or so clones, around a tenth being singletons. The record originates from a study of beta chain features in type 1 diabetes. By way of CD45RO/CCR7/CD25/CD127/CD95/CD27, the CD4+ regulatory, stem cell-like memory, central memory and naive cells were sorted. Overall study findings and caveats: Insertion counts at VDJ junctions were lower in type 1 diabetes patients, who also showed more deletions there. A closer apparent resemblance between naive, central memory and Treg TCRB repertoires was seen in patients than in healthy donors.

The chain combines TRBV7-7 with TRBJ2-1; 12 bases fit TRBD1. The clonotype was recovered from a man aged 18-30 years in good health. The material sequenced was central memory CD4+ T cells from blood. CDR3 nucleotide sequence: TGTGCCAGCAGCCCAGGGACAGGGGGCCTTGAGCAGTTCTTC. Translation gives CASSPGTGGLEQFF.